These 5 T cell receptor beta chains share one sample of origin, sequenced in a study of T cell responses to AZD1222 COVID-19 vaccine. The data were produced by immunoSEQ multiplex PCR, yet TCRdb's version contains in-frame clones alone and is incomplete. This sample has 72,000 or so clones; about 85% occur once, and the top ten carry roughly 22%. The specimen was peripheral blood, collected on day 0 of AZD1222 vaccination. These receptors originate from an adult in good health.

V usage is TRBV6-5 and J usage is TRBJ1-2, with D possibly matching TRBD1 (5 bases). Germline V lookup: CDR1 MNHEY, CDR2 SVGAGI. The CDR3 loop spans 14 amino acids. The CDR3 here is CAIFGDATFYGYTF. The CDR3 DNA reads as TGTGCAATATTCGGGGACGCTACTTTTTATGGCTACACCTTC.

This chain joins TRBV19 and TRBJ1-5, with D possibly TRBD1 on 5 matching bases. The CDR3 has 15 amino acids. The V end was cut by 3 bases, the J end by 7 bases, with 16 bases between. CDR1 is LNHDA, CDR2 SQIVND, per germline (reference sequence). CDR3 nucleotide sequence: TGTGCCAGTAGTATCATCCAGGGCTTTGGGCAGCCCCAGCATTTT. Amino acids: CASSIIQGFGQPQHF.

This clone was detected once. The genes are TRBV5-4 and TRBJ1-2; no firm D call. V lost 5 bases and J lost 5, with 16 bases in between. CDR1 is SGHNT and CDR2 is YYREEE in the germline V gene (reference sequence). CDR3 length: 14 residues. The CDR3 region is CASRVDGVFYGYTF. The CDR3 DNA sequence: TGTGCCAGCAGAGTAGATGGGGTTTTTTATGGCTACACCTTC.

The chain links TRBV27 to TRBJ1-2; D is perhaps TRBD1 (5 bases). The V end lost 7 bases, the J end lost 6 bases, and 21 bases lay between the germline ends. The CDR3 runs to 15 residues. CDR1 MNHEY and CDR2 SMNVEV come from the germline V gene (reference sequence). CDR3 in DNA: TGTGCCAGCAAAGGAGAGGTAGGGGTAAATGATGGCTACACCTTC. The encoded protein is CASKGEVGVNDGYTF.

J is TRBJ1-1 and V is TRBV5-1; D remains ambiguous. The CDR3 is 13 amino acids. V gave up 7 bases and J gave up 0 bases, with 10 bases separating them. Germline-derived CDR1 and CDR2 are SGHRS and YFSETQ. This CDR3 reads CASSEAVNTEAFF. CDR3 coding DNA: TGCGCCAGCTCCGAAGCAGTGAACACTGAAGCTTTCTTT.